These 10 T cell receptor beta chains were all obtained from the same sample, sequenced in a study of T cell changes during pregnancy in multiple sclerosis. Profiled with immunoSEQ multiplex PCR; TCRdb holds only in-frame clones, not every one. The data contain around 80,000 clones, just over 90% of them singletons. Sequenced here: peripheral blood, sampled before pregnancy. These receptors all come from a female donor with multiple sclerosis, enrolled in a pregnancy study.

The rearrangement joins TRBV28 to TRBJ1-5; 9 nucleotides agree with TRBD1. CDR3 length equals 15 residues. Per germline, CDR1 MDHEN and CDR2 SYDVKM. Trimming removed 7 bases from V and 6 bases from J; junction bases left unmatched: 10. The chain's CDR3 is CASIYRGRMVQPQHF. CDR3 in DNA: TGTGCCAGCATTTACAGGGGGCGGATGGTTCAGCCCCAGCATTTT.

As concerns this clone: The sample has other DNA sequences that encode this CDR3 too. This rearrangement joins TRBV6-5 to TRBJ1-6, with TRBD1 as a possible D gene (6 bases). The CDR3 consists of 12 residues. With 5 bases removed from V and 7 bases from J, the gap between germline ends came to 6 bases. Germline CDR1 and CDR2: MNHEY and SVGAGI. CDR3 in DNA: TGTGCCAGCAGTCAGGGGAATTCACCCCTCCACTTT. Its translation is CASSQGNSPLHF.

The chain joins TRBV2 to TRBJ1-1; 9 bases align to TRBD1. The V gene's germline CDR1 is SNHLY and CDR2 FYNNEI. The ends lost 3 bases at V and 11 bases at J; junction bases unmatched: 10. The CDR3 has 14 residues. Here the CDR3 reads CASSDPGQGSQAFF. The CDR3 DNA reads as TGTGCCAGCAGTGATCCGGGACAGGGTTCTCAGGCTTTCTTT.

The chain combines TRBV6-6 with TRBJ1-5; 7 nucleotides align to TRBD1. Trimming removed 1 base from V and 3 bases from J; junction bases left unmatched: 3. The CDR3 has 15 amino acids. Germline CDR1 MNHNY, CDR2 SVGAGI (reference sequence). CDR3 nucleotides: TGTGCCAGCAGTTACTTGGACAGGCCCAATCAGCCCCAGCATTTT. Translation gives CASSYLDRPNQPQHF.

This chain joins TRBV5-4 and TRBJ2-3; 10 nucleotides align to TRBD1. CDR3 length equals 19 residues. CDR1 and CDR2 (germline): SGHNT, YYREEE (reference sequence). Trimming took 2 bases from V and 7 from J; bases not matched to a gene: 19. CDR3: CASSLTRQGALVWPYTQYF. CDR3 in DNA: TGTGCCAGCAGCTTAACTCGACAGGGGGCCCTAGTGTGGCCGTATACGCAGTATTTT. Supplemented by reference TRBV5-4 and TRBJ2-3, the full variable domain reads ETGVTQSPTHLIKTRGQQVTLRCSSQSGHNTVSWYQQALGQGPQFIFQYYREEENGRGNFPPRFSGLQFPNYSSELNVNALELDDSALYLCASSLTRQGALVWPYTQYFGPGTRLTVL.

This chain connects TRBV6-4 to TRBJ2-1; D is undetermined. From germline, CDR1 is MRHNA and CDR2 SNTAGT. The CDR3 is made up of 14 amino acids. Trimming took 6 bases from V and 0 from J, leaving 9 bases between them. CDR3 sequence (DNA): TGTGCCAGCAGCGCAGACAACTCCTACAATGAGCAGTTCTTC. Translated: CASSADNSYNEQFF.

CDR3 sequence reads: CASSSGTPTNEKLFF. CDR3 DNA: TGTGCCAGCAGTTCCGGGACACCAACTAATGAAAAACTGTTTTTT. The V gene is TRBV2, the J gene TRBJ1-4; D possibly corresponds to TRBD1 (6 bases). Trimming left V 5 bases short and J 0 bases short, with 10 bases between. In germline, CDR1 is SNHLY, CDR2 FYNNEI. The CDR3 is 15 residues long.

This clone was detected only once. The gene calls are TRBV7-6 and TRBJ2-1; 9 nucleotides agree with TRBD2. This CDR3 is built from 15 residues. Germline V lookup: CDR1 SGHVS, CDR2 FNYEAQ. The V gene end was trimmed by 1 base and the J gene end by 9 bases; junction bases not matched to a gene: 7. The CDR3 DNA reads TGTGCCAGCAGCTTAGTGGGACTAGCTGTGGGTGAGCAGTTCTTC. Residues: CASSLVGLAVGEQFF.

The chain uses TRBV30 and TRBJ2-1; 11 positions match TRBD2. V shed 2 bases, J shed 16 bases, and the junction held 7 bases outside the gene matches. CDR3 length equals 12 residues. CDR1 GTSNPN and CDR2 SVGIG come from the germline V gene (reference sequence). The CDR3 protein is CAWSPSSGGHFF. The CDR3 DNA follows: TGTGCCTGGAGTCCCTCTAGCGGGGGGCATTTCTTC.

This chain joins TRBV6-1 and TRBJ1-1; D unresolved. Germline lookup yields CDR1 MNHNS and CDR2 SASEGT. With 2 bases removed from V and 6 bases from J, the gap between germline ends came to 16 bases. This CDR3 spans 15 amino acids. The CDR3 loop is CASSEFRQGRSEAFF. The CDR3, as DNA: TGTGCCAGCAGTGAATTCAGGCAAGGAAGGTCTGAAGCTTTCTTT.